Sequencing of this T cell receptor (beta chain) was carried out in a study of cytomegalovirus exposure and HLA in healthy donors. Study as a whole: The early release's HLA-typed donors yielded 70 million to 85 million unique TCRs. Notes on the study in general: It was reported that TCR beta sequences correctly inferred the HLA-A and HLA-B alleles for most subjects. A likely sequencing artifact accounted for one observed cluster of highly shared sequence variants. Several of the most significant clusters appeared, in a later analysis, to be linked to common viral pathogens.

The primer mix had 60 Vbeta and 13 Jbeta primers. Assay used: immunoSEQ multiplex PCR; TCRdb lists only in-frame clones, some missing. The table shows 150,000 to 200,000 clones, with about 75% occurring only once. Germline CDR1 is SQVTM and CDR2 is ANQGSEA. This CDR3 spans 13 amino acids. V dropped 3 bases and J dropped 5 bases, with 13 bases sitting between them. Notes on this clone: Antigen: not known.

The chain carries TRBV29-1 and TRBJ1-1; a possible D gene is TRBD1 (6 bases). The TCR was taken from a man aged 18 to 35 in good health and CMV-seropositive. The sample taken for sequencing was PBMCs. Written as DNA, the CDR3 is TGCAGCGTTGAGAGAGGGGGGGGGACTGAAGCTTTCTTT. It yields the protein CSVERGGGTEAFF. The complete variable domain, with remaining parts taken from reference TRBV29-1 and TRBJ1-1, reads SAVISQKPSRDICQRGTSLTIQCQVDSQVTMMFWYRQQPGQSLTLIATANQGSEATYESGFVIDKFPISRPNLTFSTLTVSNMSPEDSSIYLCSVERGGGTEAFFGQGTRLTVV.